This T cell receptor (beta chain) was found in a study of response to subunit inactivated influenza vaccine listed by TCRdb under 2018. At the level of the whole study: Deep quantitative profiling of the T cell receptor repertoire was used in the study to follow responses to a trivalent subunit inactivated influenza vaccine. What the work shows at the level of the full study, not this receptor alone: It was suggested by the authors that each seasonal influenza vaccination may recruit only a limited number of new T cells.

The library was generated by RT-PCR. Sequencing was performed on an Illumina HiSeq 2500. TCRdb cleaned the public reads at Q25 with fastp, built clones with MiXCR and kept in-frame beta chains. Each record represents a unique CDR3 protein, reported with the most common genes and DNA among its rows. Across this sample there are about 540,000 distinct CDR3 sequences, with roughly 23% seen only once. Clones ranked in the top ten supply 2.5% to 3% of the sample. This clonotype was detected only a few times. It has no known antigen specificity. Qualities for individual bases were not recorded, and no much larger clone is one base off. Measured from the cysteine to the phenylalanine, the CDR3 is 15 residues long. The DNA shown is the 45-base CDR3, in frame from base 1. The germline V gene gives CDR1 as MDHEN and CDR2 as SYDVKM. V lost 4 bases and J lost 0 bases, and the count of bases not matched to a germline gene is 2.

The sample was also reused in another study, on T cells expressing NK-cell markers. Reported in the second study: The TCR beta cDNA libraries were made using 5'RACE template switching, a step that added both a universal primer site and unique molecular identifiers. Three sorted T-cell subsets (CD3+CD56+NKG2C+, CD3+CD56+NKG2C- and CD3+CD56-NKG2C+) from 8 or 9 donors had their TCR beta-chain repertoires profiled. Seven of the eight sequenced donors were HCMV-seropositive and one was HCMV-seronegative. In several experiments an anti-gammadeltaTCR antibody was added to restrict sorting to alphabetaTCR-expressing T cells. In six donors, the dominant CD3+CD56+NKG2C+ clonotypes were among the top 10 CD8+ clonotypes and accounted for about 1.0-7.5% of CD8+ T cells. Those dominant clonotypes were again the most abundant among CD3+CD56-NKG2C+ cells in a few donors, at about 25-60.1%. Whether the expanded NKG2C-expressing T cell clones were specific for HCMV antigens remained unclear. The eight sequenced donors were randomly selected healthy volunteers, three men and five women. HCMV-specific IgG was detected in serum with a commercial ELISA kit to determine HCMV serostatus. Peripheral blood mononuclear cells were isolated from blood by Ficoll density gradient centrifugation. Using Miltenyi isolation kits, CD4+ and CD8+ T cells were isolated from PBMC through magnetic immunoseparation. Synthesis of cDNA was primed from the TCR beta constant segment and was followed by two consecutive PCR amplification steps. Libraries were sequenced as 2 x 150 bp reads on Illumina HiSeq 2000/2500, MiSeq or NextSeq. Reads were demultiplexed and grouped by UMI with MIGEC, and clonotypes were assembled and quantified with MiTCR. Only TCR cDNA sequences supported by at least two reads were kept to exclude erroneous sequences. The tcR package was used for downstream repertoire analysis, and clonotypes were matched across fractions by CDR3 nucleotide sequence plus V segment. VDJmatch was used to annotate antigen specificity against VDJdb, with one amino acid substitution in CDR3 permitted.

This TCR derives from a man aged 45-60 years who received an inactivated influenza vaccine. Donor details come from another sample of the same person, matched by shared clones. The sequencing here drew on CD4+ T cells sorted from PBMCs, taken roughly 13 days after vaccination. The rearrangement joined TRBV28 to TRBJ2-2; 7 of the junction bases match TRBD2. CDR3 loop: CASSSGTTNTGELFF. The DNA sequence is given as TGTGCCAGCAGTTCCGGGACTACGAACACCGGGGAGCTGTTTTTT.